The 28 T cell receptor beta chains reported below all come from one sample, sequenced in a study of technical replicates of blood from four donors. Sequencing was performed with immunoSEQ multiplex PCR; in TCRdb, only in-frame clones are kept and a portion is missing. The profile shows 85,000 to 100,000 clones, approximately 95% of them singletons. The sample consisted of T cells isolated from PBMCs. The receptors here all came from a human donor in good health.

This clone has only a few counts. The J gene is TRBJ1-2, the V gene TRBV10-3, with D possibly being TRBD1 (5 bases). The ends were cut back, 8 bases at V and 8 bases at J, with 15 bases in the middle. The CDR3 is made up of 12 amino acids. CDR1 and CDR2 (germline): ENHRY, SYGVKD. CDR3 sequence reads: CAIPRGAGGYTF. In nucleotides, the CDR3 is TGTGCCATCCCCAGAGGGGCGGGAGGCTACACCTTC.

The chain uses TRBV6-5 and TRBJ1-2, with D unclear. Germline CDR1 MNHEY, CDR2 SVGAGI. The CDR3 covers 15 residues. Trimming cost V 1 base and J 2 bases, with 11 bases left between them. CDR3 bases: TGTGCCAGCAGTTACTTCAAGGGAGGAAACTATGGCTACACCTTC. Amino acid sequence: CASSYFKGGNYGYTF.

This chain connects TRBV9 to TRBJ2-6, with D unclear. Trimming took 0 bases from V and 2 from J, leaving 6 bases between them. This CDR3 spans 15 amino acids. Germline CDR1 is SGDLS and CDR2 is YYNGEE. CDR3 residues: CASSVVSTGANVLTF. The CDR3 DNA reads TGTGCCAGCAGCGTAGTGAGCACTGGGGCCAACGTCCTGACTTTC.

This clone was observed a single time. This sequence joins TRBV19 and TRBJ2-7; a possible D gene is TRBD2 (6 bases). The germline V gene encodes CDR1 LNHDA and CDR2 SQIVND (reference sequence). CDR3 size: 14 residues. V dropped 8 bases and J dropped 7 bases, with 21 bases sitting between them. The CDR3, as DNA: TGTGCCAGTGGCGGGGACCGCCGGGCGGGGGAGCAGTACTTC. Its protein is CASGGDRRAGEQYF.

CDR3 DNA: TGCGCCAGCAGCCCGGGGGCCTACAATGAGCAGTTCTTC. This translates into CASSPGAYNEQFF. The gene calls are TRBV10-1 and TRBJ2-1; possibly TRBD2 for D (6 bases). Per germline, CDR1 WNHNN and CDR2 SYGVQD (reference sequence). This CDR3 has 13 amino acids. The ends were cut back, 6 bases at V and 2 bases at J, with 8 bases in the middle.

The rearrangement joins TRBV2 to TRBJ2-3; D might be TRBD1 (5 bases). CDR1 and CDR2 from the germline V gene are SNHLY and FYNNEI. The germline V and J ends were trimmed by 0 bases and 5 bases, with 12 bases remaining between them. The CDR3 covers 15 residues. DNA for the CDR3: TGTGCCAGCAGTGAAGCCGTAGGGGCTGGAGATACGCAGTATTTT. Its protein is CASSEAVGAGDTQYF.

The V gene is TRBV6-1, the J gene TRBJ2-1; 8 bases match TRBD2. J lost 2 bases, V lost 4 bases, and 7 bases had no gene match. Germline V gives CDR1 MNHNS, CDR2 SASEGT. The CDR3 runs 16 residues. CDR3 in DNA: TGTGCCAGCAGTGCTTCCGGGGGGGGAACCTACAATGAGCAGTTCTTC. It yields the protein CASSASGGGTYNEQFF.

The rearrangement joins TRBV13 to TRBJ2-7; D gene uncertain. Germline CDR1 is PRHDT and CDR2 is FYEKMQ (reference sequence). The CDR3 covers 11 residues. Trimming removed 5 bases at V and 0 bases at J, with 2 bases between. The CDR3, as DNA: TGTGCCAGCAGCCTCTCCTACGAGCAGTACTTC. Residues: CASSLSYEQYF.

This clone is a singleton in its sample. CDR3 in amino acids: CASSLSGLAGGPREQFF. For the CDR3, the DNA is TGTGCCAGCAGTTTATCGGGACTAGCGGGGGGGCCACGTGAGCAGTTCTTC. J is TRBJ2-1 and V is TRBV27; TRBD2 agrees at 16 bases. After removal of 0 bases from V and 9 bases from J, the junction contained 5 bases not matched to a gene. The CDR3 totals 17 residues. The germline gives CDR1 MNHEY, CDR2 SMNVEV (reference sequence).

The chain combines TRBV7-9 with TRBJ1-4, with 7 bases lining up with TRBD1. The germline gives CDR1 SEHNR, CDR2 FQNEAQ (reference sequence). V shed 4 bases, J shed 4 bases, and the junction held 3 bases outside the gene matches. CDR3 size: 14 residues. This chain's CDR3 is CASSSGQLNEKLFF. The CDR3 region has the DNA TGTGCCAGCAGCTCGGGACAGCTTAATGAAAAACTGTTTTTT.

V and J are TRBV28 and TRBJ2-7; D is unresolved. V dropped 5 bases and J dropped 4 bases, with 18 bases sitting between them. Germline-derived CDR1 and CDR2 are MDHEN and SYDVKM. The length of the CDR3 is 15 residues. In DNA form, the CDR3 reads TGTGCCAGCAGTCGACCCCGCGGAATGAGATACGAGCAGTACTTC. Translation: CASSRPRGMRYEQYF.

This chain joins TRBV27 and TRBJ1-2, with 7 bases matching TRBD1. V shed 6 bases and J 8 bases; nucleotides not matched to a gene: 12. Germline assignment: CDR1 MNHEY and CDR2 SMNVEV (reference sequence). The CDR3 covers 14 residues. The CDR3 here is CASRTRGGAGGYTF. The CDR3 DNA follows: TGTGCCAGCAGAACACGAGGGGGCGCGGGAGGCTACACCTTC.

The chain employs TRBV10-3 and TRBJ1-3; 9 bases map to TRBD1. CDR1 and CDR2 from the germline V gene are ENHRY and SYGVKD. The CDR3 is 15 amino acids. V was clipped by 6 bases and J by 6 bases; unmatched bases: 9. The DNA of the CDR3 is TGTGCCATCAGCGACGCCCGACAGGGGGAAAACACCATATATTTT. It translates to CAISDARQGENTIYF.

The chain couples TRBV7-9 to TRBJ1-2; no clear D. The CDR3 has 15 residues. Looked up from germline, CDR1 is SEHNR and CDR2 is FQNEAQ (reference sequence). With 2 bases removed from V and 2 bases from J, the gap between germline ends came to 12 bases. In nucleotides, the CDR3 is TGTGCCAGCAGCTTACCCAACGCGGGGAACTATGGCTACACCTTC. Protein: CASSLPNAGNYGYTF. The full variable domain, in which reference TRBV7-9 and TRBJ1-2 provide the parts outside the CDR3, is DTGVSQNPRHKITKRGQNVTFRCDPISEHNRLYWYRQTLGQGPEFLTYFQNEAQLEKSRLLSDRFSAERPKGSFSTLEIQRTEQGDSAMYLCASSLPNAGNYGYTFGSGTRLTVV.

This chain links TRBV6-5 with TRBJ1-1; weak D call: TRBD1 (5 bases). CDR3 length: 14 residues. Trimming cost V 3 bases and J 6 bases, with 14 bases left between them. Germline V CDR1 and CDR2: MNHEY, SVGAGI. The CDR3 is CASSYFNPGAEAFF. The CDR3 DNA reads TGTGCCAGCAGTTATTTTAATCCGGGGGCTGAAGCTTTCTTT.

The chain uses TRBV6-5 and TRBJ2-5; TRBD2 agrees at 11 bases. The CDR3 has 15 amino acids. CDR1 is MNHEY and CDR2 is SVGAGI in the germline V gene. V trimming: 5 bases; J trimming: 2 bases; junction bases outside the gene matches: 4. CDR3 sequence: CASSRGLAVQETQYF. The CDR3 bases are TGTGCCAGCAGTAGGGGACTAGCGGTACAAGAGACCCAGTACTTC.

The J gene is TRBJ2-1, the V gene TRBV5-6, with D tentatively TRBD2 (6 bases). The CDR3 has 14 amino acids. CDR1 is SGHDT and CDR2 is YYEEEE in the germline V gene. Trimming removed 2 bases at V and 13 bases at J, with 19 bases between. CDR3 region: CASSLIGAGSDQFF. The CDR3 DNA follows: TGTGCCAGCAGCTTAATCGGCGCGGGGTCGGATCAGTTCTTC.

The rearrangement uses TRBV29-1 and TRBJ1-1; 9 bases line up with TRBD1. The CDR3 has 12 residues. CDR1 is SQVTM and CDR2 is ANQGSEA in the germline V gene. V lost 8 bases to trimming and J lost 3 bases; unmatched junction nucleotides: 4. CDR3: CSSRTGDTEAFF. The CDR3 DNA sequence: TGCAGCTCCCGGACAGGGGACACTGAAGCTTTCTTT.

The gene calls are TRBV6-5 and TRBJ1-2; tentative D call: TRBD1 (6 bases). The CDR3 has 12 amino acids. The germline V gene encodes CDR1 MNHEY and CDR2 SVGAGI. Trimming cost V 6 bases and J 6 bases, with 11 bases left between them. As DNA, the CDR3 is TGTGCCAGCAGACTAGAGGGGGATGGCTACACCTTC. This sequence encodes CASRLEGDGYTF.

The chain recombines TRBV10-3 with TRBJ1-2; D is possibly TRBD1 (5 bases). The germline CDR1 and CDR2 sequences are ENHRY and SYGVKD. With 0 bases removed from V and 1 base from J, the gap between germline ends came to 9 bases. This CDR3 region has 15 residues. Written as DNA, the CDR3 is TGTGCCATCAGTGAGTCGAAGGGACTTAACTATGGCTACACCTTC. Its protein product is CAISESKGLNYGYTF.

This clone was seen only once. The chain has TRBV5-1 and TRBJ2-2; TRBD2 aligns across 8 bases. Germline V lookup: CDR1 SGHRS, CDR2 YFSETQ. This CDR3 contains 16 residues. Germline trimming cut 4 bases from V and 8 bases from J; bases unmatched to any gene: 13. Here the CDR3 DNA reads TGCGCCAGCAGCCTTCCGGGACTAGGGCCGTCGGGGGAGCTGTTTTTT. Amino acids: CASSLPGLGPSGELFF.

The CDR3 protein is CASSVTGAGETQYF. Here the CDR3 DNA reads TGTGCCAGCAGCGTGACAGGGGCCGGGGAGACCCAGTACTTC. The rearrangement joins TRBV9 to TRBJ2-5; 8 bases align to TRBD1. The CDR3 has 14 residues. V dropped 2 bases and J dropped 5; count of bases not matched to a gene: 5. From germline, CDR1 is SGDLS and CDR2 YYNGEE.

The rearrangement links TRBV27 to TRBJ2-7; D might be TRBD1 (7 bases). Germline loops: CDR1 MNHEY, CDR2 SMNVEV (reference sequence). The CDR3 spans 11 residues. The CDR3 nucleotides are TGTGCTGCGGGACAGAACTACGAGCAGTACTTC. The encoded protein is CAAGQNYEQYF.

The chain joins TRBV5-1 to TRBJ2-1; 9 bases map to TRBD2. CDR1 and CDR2 from the germline V gene are SGHRS and YFSETQ. The CDR3 extends over 15 amino acids. Losses at the gene ends were 2 bases for V and 4 bases for J; bases not matched to a gene: 4. This CDR3 is CASSFSLAGYNEQFF. The CDR3 DNA reads as TGCGCCAGCAGCTTCTCGCTAGCGGGGTACAATGAGCAGTTCTTC. The entire variable domain, with the rest obtained from reference TRBV5-1 and TRBJ2-1, is as follows: KAGVTQTPRYLIKTRGQQVTLSCSPISGHRSVSWYQQTPGQGLQFLFEYFSETQRNKGNFPGRFSGRQFSNSRSEMNVSTLELGDSALYLCASSFSLAGYNEQFFGPGTRLTVL.

V is TRBV2 and J is TRBJ1-1; perhaps TRBD1 as D (5 bases). This CDR3 has 14 amino acids. The V gene's germline CDR1 is SNHLY and CDR2 FYNNEI. V gave up 7 bases and J gave up 6 bases, with 18 bases separating them. This CDR3 reads CASNWGREIAEAFF. CDR3 nucleotide sequence: TGTGCCAGCAACTGGGGCAGGGAAATAGCTGAAGCTTTCTTT.

The rearrangement links TRBV11-2 to TRBJ2-5, with 8 nucleotides matching TRBD2. CDR1 and CDR2 (germline): SGHAT, FQNNGV. V was pared by 0 bases and J by 5 bases, with 5 bases of the junction left unmatched. The CDR3 is 15 amino acids. In DNA form, the CDR3 reads TGTGCCAGCAGCTTAGAATTAGCGGGGTGGGAGACCCAGTACTTC. This sequence encodes CASSLELAGWETQYF.

This clone was found once. The chain couples TRBV28 to TRBJ2-1; tentative D call: TRBD2 (5 bases). Trimming took 6 bases from V and 5 from J, leaving 20 bases between them. This CDR3 region has 16 residues. Germline CDR1 and CDR2: MDHEN and SYDVKM. The DNA of the CDR3 is TGTGCCAGCAGCCCGGGTCGGGGTAGATTAAACAATGAGCAGTTCTTC. This gives the protein CASSPGRGRLNNEQFF.

The chain couples TRBV29-1 to TRBJ2-5; the D gene is possibly TRBD2 (5 bases). CDR1 is SQVTM and CDR2 is ANQGSEA in the germline V gene. Trimming shortened V by 6 bases and J by 1 base, and 15 bases separated the two germline ends. CDR3 length equals 14 residues. This chain's CDR3 is CSVVPHRGQETQYF. The CDR3 nucleotides are TGCAGCGTAGTCCCCCATCGGGGCCAAGAGACCCAGTACTTC.